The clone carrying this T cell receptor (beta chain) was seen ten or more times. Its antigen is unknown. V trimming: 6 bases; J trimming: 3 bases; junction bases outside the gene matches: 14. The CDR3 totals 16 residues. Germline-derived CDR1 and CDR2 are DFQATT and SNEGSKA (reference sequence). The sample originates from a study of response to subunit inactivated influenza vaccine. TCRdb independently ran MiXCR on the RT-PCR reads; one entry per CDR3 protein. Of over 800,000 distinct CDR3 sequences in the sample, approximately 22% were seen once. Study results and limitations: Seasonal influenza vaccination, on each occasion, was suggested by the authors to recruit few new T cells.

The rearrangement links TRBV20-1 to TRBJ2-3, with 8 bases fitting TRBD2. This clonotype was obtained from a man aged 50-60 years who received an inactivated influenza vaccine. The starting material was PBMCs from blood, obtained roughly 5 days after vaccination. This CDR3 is CSATLKGGGRTDTQYF. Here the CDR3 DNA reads TGCAGTGCAACCCTAAAGGGGGGCGGGAGGACAGATACGCAGTATTTT.